This section outlines one T cell receptor beta chain sequence together with its context. This same CDR3 is encoded by further DNA sequences in the sample. The V end was cut by 0 bases, the J end by 4 bases, with 6 bases between. Germline assignment: CDR1 ENHRY and CDR2 SYGVKD. The CDR3 has 13 amino acids. The data were produced by immunoSEQ multiplex PCR, yet TCRdb's version contains in-frame clones alone and is incomplete. The table shows more than 200,000 clones, with around 83% occurring only once. This specimen belongs to a study of blood T cell repertoires in COVID-19. Sequences were obtained from peripheral blood. This receptor was identified in a man aged 35-49 years with active or convalescent COVID-19. The chain carries TRBV10-3 and TRBJ1-2; no clear D gene. The CDR3 region has the DNA TGTGCCATCAGTGAGTCTGAGTCCTATGGCTACACCTTC. Protein: CAISESESYGYTF.